Listed below are T cell receptor beta chains from one sample, sequenced in a study of regulatory T cells in long-lasting Graves disease. MiXCR, applied by TCRdb to the multiplex PCR reads, yields one record per CDR3 protein. The sample includes 400,000 to 500,000 distinct CDR3 sequences, 15% to 20% seen only once; the top ten take about 10%. This sample was also put to use in a study of T cells in Graves' hyperthyroidism and ophthalmopathy.

The starting material was peripheral blood mononuclear cells (PBMCs), obtained at new diagnosis, from a patient treated with antithyroid drugs. All receptors derive from a young woman with Graves disease. The CDR3 runs from the conserved cysteine through the conserved F or W. The D gene is left open where the match is weak. Only part of the rows carry a size: once, few, many, or a class if the clone is expanded.

size	J	D	V	DNA	CDR3
NA	TRBJ1-3	NA	TRBV28	TGTGCCAGCATTTCAAGGACACCGGGCTCTGGAAGCACCATATATTTT	CASISRTPGSGSTIYF
many	TRBJ2-1	TRBD2	TRBV7-2	TGTGCCAGCAGCTCGGTAGCGGGAGGGGTGGCCTACAATGAGCAGTTCTTC	CASSSVAGGVAYNEQFF
NA	TRBJ2-3	TRBD1	TRBV27	TGTGCCAGCAGTTCCCGGGACAGGGTCAAAGATACGCAGTATTTT	CASSSRDRVKDTQYF
few	TRBJ2-3	TRBD2	TRBV6-1	TGTGCCAGCACCCCACTAGCGGGATACCCAGATACGCAGTATTTT	CASTPLAGYPDTQYF
few	TRBJ1-2	TRBD1	TRBV4-3	TGCGCCAGCAGCCAAGTGGGGGGTTTGACAGGGAACTATGGCTACACCTTC	CASSQVGGLTGNYGYTF
many	TRBJ2-7	NA	TRBV5-1	TGCGCCAGCAGCTTGTTAGAGGGTCCCTACGAGCAGTACTTC	CASSLLEGPYEQYF
NA	TRBJ2-6	NA	TRBV12-3/TRBV12-4	TGTGCCAGCAGTGGACACTCTGGGGCCGACGTCCTGACTTTC	CASSGHSGADVLTF
many	TRBJ1-1	TRBD1	TRBV11-2	TGTGCCAGCGGGGGGAGTGACAGGGGCCTTTTGAACACTGAAGCTTTCTTT	CASGGSDRGLLNTEAFF
few	TRBJ1-1	TRBD1	TRBV7-9	TGTGCCAGCAGCTTAGCCGGGACGGGACAGGGAGGCACTGAAGCTTTCTTT	CASSLAGTGQGGTEAFF
many	TRBJ2-1	TRBD2	TRBV4-1	TGCGCCAGCAGCCCCCCGGGAGGGGGGCAAATCGATGAGCAGTTCTTC	CASSPPGGGQIDEQFF
few	TRBJ1-2	NA	TRBV15	TGTGCCACCACCCCGGGGGGAGGGCGAGGCGGCTACACCTTC	CATTPGGGRGGYTF
few	TRBJ2-1	TRBD2	TRBV5-1	TGCGCCAGCAGCACCTCGACTAGCGGGGCCTCAAAAAATGAGCAGTTCTTC	CASSTSTSGASKNEQFF
many	TRBJ2-1	TRBD1	TRBV7-9	TGTGCCAGCAGCTTAGCGCTAAGGGGGCGGCTCTCCTACAATGAGCAGTTCTTC	CASSLALRGRLSYNEQFF
few	TRBJ2-7	NA	TRBV27	TGTGCCAGCAGTTTAATCGACGAGCAGTACTTC	CASSLIDEQYF
many	TRBJ1-4	TRBD1	TRBV11-2	TGTGCCAGCAGCTCCCCCGGACAGGGGGATGAAAAACTGTTTTTT	CASSSPGQGDEKLFF
many	TRBJ2-2	NA	TRBV30	TGTGCCTCCTCAGGGGTAGAAGTCACGGAAACGAACACCGGGGAGCTGTTTTTT	CASSGVEVTETNTGELFF
NA	TRBJ1-2	TRBD1	TRBV5-6	TGTGCCAGCAGCTTGAACAGGGGGCTTGGCTACACCTTC	CASSLNRGLGYTF
NA	TRBJ2-1	TRBD2	TRBV27	TGTGCCAGCAGTTCCGCGTTGGAACTAGCGGGAACGCAGTTCTTC	CASSSALELAGTQFF
NA	TRBJ1-5	TRBD1	TRBV7-8	TGTGCCAGCAGCCGTAGACAGGGCCAGCCCCAGCATTTT	CASSRRQGQPQHF
few	TRBJ1-2	NA	TRBV5-1	TGCGCCAGCAGCTTGGAGCAGCTAAGATTTTCGTTAGGCTACACCTTC	CASSLEQLRFSLGYTF
many	TRBJ1-5	NA	TRBV11-1	TGTGCCAGCAGCCTCGACAGGTATCAGCCCCAGCATTTT	CASSLDRYQPQHF